This TCR beta chain was retrieved from a study of identical twins. TCRdb re-called the 5' RACE reads with MiXCR, one entry per CDR3 protein. The sample contains 250,000 or so distinct CDR3 sequences, roughly 13% of which appear only once. This same sample was also part of a study on yellow fever vaccine responses in identical twins.

The sequence came from a woman between 18 and 29 years old in good health. The sample taken for sequencing was memory (CD45RO+) T cells sorted from blood.

CDR3 DNA sequence: TGTGCAAGTCGCTTAGCCCCCCACGAGCAGTACTTC. Translating it yields CASRLAPHEQYF. This chain connects TRBV12-2 to TRBJ2-7. TRBV12-2 is termed a pseudogene. The CDR3 has 12 residues.